This T cell receptor (beta chain) was recorded in a study of blood T cell repertoires in COVID-19. For the study at large: Spain, Italy and the United States supplied samples that represented acute and convalescent COVID-19. PBMCs, B-cell-depleted T cells, or T cells were the source of the cDNA or gDNA that made up the material.

V was cut by 0 bases and J by 0 bases, with 8 bases left in between. CDR1 is GTSNPN, CDR2 SVGIG, per germline (reference sequence). The CDR3 covers 14 residues. Original processing notes: Reference gene primers were amplified, and this amplification served to estimate nucleated cell counts. Generated by immunoSEQ multiplex PCR, the TCRdb table keeps only in-frame clones and is missing some. V, J and clone size derive from that table, while D and trimming were established from the DNA sequence. Counted here are roughly 89,000 clones, more than 80% occurring once; the ten biggest clones make up 10%. The sequence came from a woman in her 70s with acute or convalescent COVID-19. The rearrangement links TRBV30 to TRBJ1-2; the D gene is possibly TRBD1 (5 bases). Source material: peripheral blood. The CDR3 nucleotides read TGTGCCTGGAGTGTTGGGGCAGCTAACTATGGCTACACCTTC. This sequence encodes CAWSVGAANYGYTF.